The present T cell receptor (beta chain) was sequenced within a study of blood T cells in healthy people across ages. This clonotype was counted a few times. A second about 6 to 12 cycle PCR used barcoded and J-beta primers. All samples gave at least 2.5 million CDR3-containing paired-end reads. TCRdb fed the 5' RACE reads into MiXCR, producing one record per CDR3 protein. The profile shows 1.5 million to 2 million distinct CDR3 sequences, around 50% of them singletons. V was shortened by 4 bases and J by 10 bases, with 9 bases between the two germline ends. Germline V gives CDR1 SGHAT, CDR2 FQNNGV. The CDR3 contains 11 residues.

The material sequenced was blood. The chain carries TRBV11-2 and TRBJ2-3; weak D call: TRBD1 (5 bases). The receptor was derived from a woman between 35 and 50 years old in good health. The CDR3 DNA reads TGTGCCAGCAGCTCCAGGGTAGCGCAGTATTTT. This translates into CASSSRVAQYF.